These 21 T cell receptor beta chains originate from one sample sequenced in a study of T cell responses to AZD1222 COVID-19 vaccine. TCRdb keeps only in-frame clones here, not all; method: immunoSEQ multiplex PCR. The data show about 42,000 clones, roughly 88% seen once. The material sequenced was peripheral blood, taken 28 days after the second AZD1222 dose. Every receptor here comes from an adult who received the AZD1222 COVID-19 vaccine.

This clone was counted a few times. The chain carries TRBV5-4 and TRBJ2-1; no reliable D call. Trimming pared 5 bases from V and 0 bases from J, leaving 6 bases between. Germline assignment: CDR1 SGHNT and CDR2 YYREEE (reference sequence). The CDR3 is 13 amino acids. Here the CDR3 DNA reads TGTGCCAGCAGTTCAAGCTCCTACAATGAGCAGTTCTTC. This sequence encodes CASSSSSYNEQFF.

V usage is TRBV11-2 and J usage is TRBJ1-2; D call uncertain. The length of the CDR3 is 14 residues. Deletions cut 0 bases from V and 4 bases from J, with 9 bases between. Germline assignment: CDR1 SGHAT and CDR2 FQNNGV. The CDR3 region is CASSLDRAAYGYTF. Written as DNA, the CDR3 is TGTGCCAGCAGCTTAGATCGGGCGGCCTATGGCTACACCTTC.

V is TRBV19 and J is TRBJ2-4; D is undetermined. CDR1 is LNHDA, CDR2 SQIVND, per germline (reference sequence). The CDR3 consists of 18 residues. Trimming took off 1 base at V and 0 bases at J, with 16 bases between the two ends. CDR3 protein: CASSIGEPGNLAKNIQYF. CDR3 nucleotide sequence: TGTGCCAGTAGTATAGGTGAGCCAGGTAACCTAGCCAAAAACATTCAGTACTTC.

The V call is TRBV9, the J call TRBJ1-6; D remains ambiguous. The CDR3 has 12 residues. Germline loops: CDR1 SGDLS, CDR2 YYNGEE. Trimming cost V 4 bases and J 5 bases, with 4 bases left between them. The CDR3 DNA reads TGTGCCAGCAGCCCCAATAATTCACCCCTCCACTTT. It translates to CASSPNNSPLHF. Variable domain in full (rest from reference TRBV9 and TRBJ1-6): DSGVTQTPKHLITATGQRVTLRCSPRSGDLSVYWYQQSLDQGLQFLIQYYNGEERAKGNILERFSAQQFPDLHSELNLSSLELGDSALYFCASSPNNSPLHFGNGTRLTVT.

The chain uses TRBV18 and TRBJ1-3, with 7 bases aligning to TRBD1. The CDR3 is made up of 16 amino acids. Germline assignment: CDR1 KGHSH and CDR2 LQKENI. Trimming cost V 2 bases and J 0 bases; bases outside gene matches: 4. The CDR3 loop is CASSPVAGGSGNTIYF. In DNA form, the CDR3 reads TGTGCCAGCTCACCAGTGGCAGGGGGCTCTGGAAACACCATATATTTT.

CDR3 in DNA: TGTGCCAGCAGCTCCACAGGGAGGATCGATGGAAACACCATATATTTT. The encoded protein is CASSSTGRIDGNTIYF. The chain combines TRBV5-6 with TRBJ1-3; D possibly corresponds to TRBD1 (6 bases). The CDR3 spans 16 residues. The V end lost 3 bases, the J end lost 3 bases, and 16 bases lay between the germline ends. Germline CDR1 is SGHDT and CDR2 is YYEEEE.

J is TRBJ2-5 and V is TRBV3-1 (or the pseudogene TRBV3-2), with D tentatively TRBD2 (6 bases). Germline loops: CDR1 LGHDT, CDR2 YNNKEL (reference sequence). Deletions cut 2 bases from V and 1 base from J, with 8 bases between. The CDR3 runs to 14 residues. The CDR3 DNA is TGTGCCAGCAGCCAAATGACTAGCCAAGAGACCCAGTACTTC. Its protein product is CASSQMTSQETQYF.

This rearrangement joins TRBV19 to TRBJ1-1; tentative D call: TRBD1 (6 bases). The V end was cut by 7 bases, the J end by 6 bases, with 18 bases between. Germline-derived CDR1 and CDR2 are LNHDA and SQIVND (reference sequence). CDR3 length: 14 residues. The DNA of the CDR3 is TGTGCCAGTACCCAGACAGGTACACTATCTGAAGCTTTCTTT. Translation gives CASTQTGTLSEAFF.

The sample holds a few counts of this clone. V and J are TRBV7-9 and TRBJ2-6; D is possibly TRBD1 or TRBD2 (5 bases each). The CDR3 has 16 residues. V was pared by 8 bases and J by 0 bases, with 14 bases between. CDR1 is SEHNR and CDR2 is FQNEAQ in the germline V gene (reference sequence). This chain's CDR3 is CASDSGTLSGANVLTF. In nucleotides, the CDR3 is TGTGCCAGCGACAGTGGGACCCTCTCTGGGGCCAACGTCCTGACTTTC.

This clone was counted only a few times. The V gene is TRBV19, the J gene TRBJ1-3, with D unresolved. Trimming took off 4 bases at V and 0 bases at J, with 4 bases between the two ends. This CDR3 has 13 residues. From germline, CDR1 is LNHDA and CDR2 SQIVND (reference sequence). The CDR3 DNA is TGTGCCAGTAGTACGGGCTCTGGAAACACCATATATTTT. It codes for CASSTGSGNTIYF.

The V call is TRBV10-2, the J call TRBJ1-3; 9 positions match TRBD1. The CDR3 has 14 amino acids. The germline CDR1 and CDR2 sequences are WSHSY and SAAADI. Unmatched junction bases numbered 6, after V lost 8 bases and J lost 4 bases. The chain's CDR3 is CASWGQGLGNTIYF. The CDR3 nucleotides read TGCGCCAGCTGGGGACAGGGCCTCGGAAACACCATATATTTT.

This rearrangement joins TRBV3-1 (or the pseudogene TRBV3-2) to TRBJ2-7, with D possibly TRBD1 on 6 matching bases. Per germline, CDR1 LGHDT and CDR2 YNNKEL (reference sequence). V gave up 1 base and J gave up 3 bases, with 13 bases separating them. CDR3 length: 15 amino acids. In DNA form, the CDR3 reads TGTGCCAGCAGCCAAGGGCCCAGGGGTCACTACGAGCAGTACTTC. Translated, it gives CASSQGPRGHYEQYF.

The chain links TRBV5-1 to TRBJ2-1; TRBD1 might be the D (6 bases). V lost 4 bases and J 1 base, leaving 18 bases between the germline ends. Germline CDR1 reads SGHRS; CDR2 reads YFSETQ. This CDR3 is built from 17 residues. CDR3 sequence reads: CASSQRLGTMSYNEQFF. In DNA, the CDR3 is TGCGCCAGCAGCCAAAGGCTCGGGACAATGTCCTACAATGAGCAGTTCTTC.

This clone is medium-sized. The V gene is TRBV10-2, the J gene TRBJ2-7; D might be TRBD1 (7 bases). Trimming stripped 8 bases from V and 0 bases from J, with 23 bases between. The CDR3 has 17 residues. CDR1 and CDR2 (germline): WSHSY, SAAADI. The CDR3, as DNA: TGCGCCAGCGGGGGGCGGACGGCATGGGACAGCTCCTACGAGCAGTACTTC. Translating gives CASGGRTAWDSSYEQYF.

This clone was seen just once. The chain combines TRBV7-9 with TRBJ1-3; D gene ambiguous. Germline values: CDR1 SEHNR, CDR2 FQNEAQ (reference sequence). The CDR3 covers 17 residues. Trimming removed 4 bases at V and 2 bases at J, with 18 bases between. The CDR3 spells CASSSFRSAPPGNTIYF. The CDR3 DNA sequence: TGTGCCAGCAGCTCGTTCCGGTCCGCTCCTCCTGGAAACACCATATATTTT. Full variable domain (outside the CDR3, taken from reference TRBV7-9 and TRBJ1-3): DTGVSQNPRHKITKRGQNVTFRCDPISEHNRLYWYRQTLGQGPEFLTYFQNEAQLEKSRLLSDRFSAERPKGSFSTLEIQRTEQGDSAMYLCASSSFRSAPPGNTIYFGEGSWLTVV.

This clone was seen only a few times. The chain has TRBV19 and TRBJ2-2, with 9 bases matching TRBD2. The CDR3 is 15 residues long. J lost 8 bases, V lost 7 bases, and 11 bases had no gene match. Per the germline V gene, CDR1 is LNHDA and CDR2 is SQIVND (reference sequence). CDR3 DNA: TGTGCCAGTAACCAACTAGCGGGTGCCACAGGGGAGCTGTTTTTT. Protein: CASNQLAGATGELFF.

The CDR3 bases are TGCGCCAGCAGCTTGGGGGGACAGGATTATAATTCACCCCTCCACTTT. Its translation is CASSLGGQDYNSPLHF. The chain joins TRBV5-1 to TRBJ1-6; 8 nucleotides match TRBD1. From germline, CDR1 is SGHRS and CDR2 YFSETQ. J was trimmed by 4 bases and V by 0 bases; bases with no gene match: 3. This CDR3 region has 16 residues. Based on the CDR3 plus reference TRBV5-1 and TRBJ1-6, the full variable domain is KAGVTQTPRYLIKTRGQQVTLSCSPISGHRSVSWYQQTPGQGLQFLFEYFSETQRNKGNFPGRFSGRQFSNSRSEMNVSTLELGDSALYLCASSLGGQDYNSPLHFGNGTRLTVT.

This chain connects TRBV29-1 to TRBJ2-7; D is unresolved. Germline V gene data show CDR1 as SQVTM and CDR2 as ANQGSEA. Trimming pared 4 bases from V and 0 bases from J, leaving 16 bases between. CDR3 size: 15 residues. CDR3 loop: CSVARGRLSSYEQYF. The CDR3 DNA reads TGCAGCGTTGCTCGCGGCAGATTGAGCTCCTACGAGCAGTACTTC.

The CDR3 DNA reads TGTGCCAGCAGCTTAAGTATAGACCCCAATCAGCCCCAGCATTTT. This codes for CASSLSIDPNQPQHF. J is TRBJ1-5 and V is TRBV7-8; D is unresolved. With 2 bases removed from V and 3 bases from J, the gap between germline ends came to 11 bases. The CDR3 has 15 amino acids. Germline V gives CDR1 SGHVS, CDR2 FQNEAQ. The variable domain in full, with the rest retrieved from reference TRBV7-8 and TRBJ1-5, is GAGVSQSPRYKVAKRGQDVALRCDPISGHVSLFWYQQALGQGPEFLTYFQNEAQLDKSGLPSDRFFAERPEGSVSTLKIQRTQQEDSAVYLCASSLSIDPNQPQHFGDGTRLSIL.

V is TRBV2 and J is TRBJ1-1, with 8 bases matching TRBD1. CDR1 is SNHLY and CDR2 is FYNNEI in the germline V gene. V gave up 5 bases and J gave up 5 bases; unmatched junction bases: 1. CDR3 length equals 12 residues. DNA for the CDR3: TGTGCCAGCAGTACAGGGGGTACTGAAGCTTTCTTT. Protein: CASSTGGTEAFF. Full variable domain (missing parts from reference TRBV2 and TRBJ1-1): EPEVTQTPSHQVTQMGQEVILRCVPISNHLYFYWYRQILGQKVEFLVSFYNNEISEKSEIFDDQFSVERPDGSNFTLKIRSTKLEDSAMYFCASSTGGTEAFFGQGTRLTVV.

The chain is built from TRBV12-3 or TRBV12-4 and TRBJ1-2; TRBD1 is a possible D gene (5 bases). Trimming stripped 5 bases from V and 4 bases from J, with 11 bases between. The length of the CDR3 is 13 residues. The CDR3 loop reads CASSGGYSYGYTF. CDR3 nucleotides: TGTGCCAGCAGTGGGGGATACAGCTATGGCTACACCTTC.